This T cell receptor (beta chain) was sequenced in a study of HIV-infected children after antiretroviral therapy interruption. For the study at large: Children were on planned treatment interruption or continuous treatment.

The germline CDR1 and CDR2 sequences are KGHSH and LQKENI. The V end lost 3 bases, the J end lost 10 bases, and 24 bases lay between the germline ends. The CDR3 length is 16 residues. Study-level points and caveats: By the end of treatment interruption, naive CD4+ clonality (Gini) increased. Some non-naive CD45RA+ T cells might be present among sorted naive cells.

There are many counts of this clonotype. Its cognate antigen is unknown. The TCR library was built from RNA with a 3' RACE protocol and unique molecular identifiers. TCRdb itself ran the 3' RACE reads through MiXCR, one entry per CDR3 protein. The data contain approximately 96,000 distinct CDR3 sequences, around 6.9% of them singletons. As to treatment: PENTA 11 planned treatment interruption arm or continuous ART arm. The sequence derives from a pool of human donors with HIV. The source material was CD45RA+ CD4+ T cells from PBMCs, pooled from several time points, sampled from a donor given antiretroviral therapy, either interrupted or continuous. The subset is: naive CD4+ CD45RA+ CD45RO- T cells. The chain has TRBV18 and TRBJ1-2; D perhaps matches TRBD1 (5 bases). This chain's CDR3 is CASSPTHRGDAHFYTF. CDR3 nucleotides: TGTGCCAGCTCACCCACCCACCGAGGGGACGCACACTTCTACACCTTC. Full variable domain (remainder filled in from reference TRBV18 and TRBJ1-2): NAGVMQNPRHLVRRRGQEARLRCSPMKGHSHVYWYRQLPEEGLKFMVYLQKENIIDESGMPKERFSAEFPKEGPSILRIQQVVRGDSAAYFCASSPTHRGDAHFYTFGSGTRLTVV.